This T cell receptor beta chain comes out of a study of blood T cells in healthy people across ages. This clonotype was recorded once. Together with a sample-barcoded 5' primer, a J-beta primer mix was included in a second PCR lasting about 6 to 11 cycles. MiXCR was run by TCRdb on the 5' RACE reads, yielding one entry per CDR3 protein. The data show about 1,400,000 distinct CDR3 sequences, approximately 59% seen once. Unmatched junction bases numbered 5, after V lost 5 bases and J lost 6 bases. CDR1 is SGHAT, CDR2 FQNNGV, per germline. This CDR3 region has 13 residues. The sequence came from a man aged 18 to 30 in good health. The chain employs TRBV11-2 and TRBJ2-5; 8 nucleotides align to TRBD1. Source material: blood. This CDR3 reads CASSTDRGKTQYF. CDR3 coding DNA: TGTGCCAGCAGCACTGACAGGGGAAAGACCCAGTACTTC.